This record covers a single TCR beta chain. Its antigen is unidentified. CDR3 length equals 16 residues. The V gene lost 7 bases and the J gene lost 2 bases, with 20 bases spanning the gap. Germline values: CDR1 MNHNY, CDR2 SVGAGI (reference sequence). The primer mix had 60 Vbeta and 13 Jbeta primers. TCRdb's table, derived via immunoSEQ multiplex PCR, lists solely in-frame clones and lacks some. Of 100,000 or so clones listed, approximately 76% are singletons. This sample was included in a study of cytomegalovirus exposure and HLA in healthy donors. General study results and limits: Among immune exposure information, only CMV serostatus was available.

This chain connects TRBV6-6 to TRBJ1-2; maybe TRBD1 (6 bases). The source is a man aged 25 to 45 in good health and CMV-seropositive. The sequenced material came from PBMCs. The CDR3 loop reads CASNYAGAHRNYGYTF. The CDR3 DNA is TGTGCCAGCAATTATGCAGGGGCGCATAGGAACTATGGCTACACCTTC.